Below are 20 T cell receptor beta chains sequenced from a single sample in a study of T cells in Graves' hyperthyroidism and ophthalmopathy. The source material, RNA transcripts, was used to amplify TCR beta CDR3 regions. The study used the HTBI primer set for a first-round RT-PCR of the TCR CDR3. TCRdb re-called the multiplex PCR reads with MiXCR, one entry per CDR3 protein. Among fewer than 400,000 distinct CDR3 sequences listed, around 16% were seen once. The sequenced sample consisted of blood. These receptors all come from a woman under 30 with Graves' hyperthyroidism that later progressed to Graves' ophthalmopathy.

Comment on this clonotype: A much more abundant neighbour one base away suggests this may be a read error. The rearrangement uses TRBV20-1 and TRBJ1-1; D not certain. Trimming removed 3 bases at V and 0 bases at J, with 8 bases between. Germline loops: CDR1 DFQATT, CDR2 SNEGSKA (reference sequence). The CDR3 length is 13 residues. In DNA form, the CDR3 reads TGCAGTGCTAGCGGCAGTGTGAACACTGAAGCTTTCTTT. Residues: CSASGSVNTEAFF.

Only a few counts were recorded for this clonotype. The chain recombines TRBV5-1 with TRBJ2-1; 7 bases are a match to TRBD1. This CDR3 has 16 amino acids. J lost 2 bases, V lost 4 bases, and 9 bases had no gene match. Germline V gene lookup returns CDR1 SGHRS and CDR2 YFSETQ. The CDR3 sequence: CASSSRGSDAYNEQFF. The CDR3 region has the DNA TGCGCCAGCAGCAGCAGGGGGAGTGACGCCTACAATGAGCAGTTCTTC.

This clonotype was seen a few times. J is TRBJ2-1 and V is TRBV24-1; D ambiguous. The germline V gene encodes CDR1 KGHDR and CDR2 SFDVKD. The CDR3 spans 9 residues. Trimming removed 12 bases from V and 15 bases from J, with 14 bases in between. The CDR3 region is CAPHSVPFF. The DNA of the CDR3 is TGTGCCCCCCATTCAGTGCCGTTCTTC.

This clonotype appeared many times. The CDR3 DNA is TGCAGTGCTAGTTTAGCGGGAGCCAAAAACATTCAGTACTTC. Residues: CSASLAGAKNIQYF. The rearrangement joins TRBV20-1 to TRBJ2-4, with TRBD2 matching over 7 bases. Unmatched junction bases numbered 2, after V lost 3 bases and J lost 0 bases. Germline V gene lookup returns CDR1 DFQATT and CDR2 SNEGSKA (reference sequence). This CDR3 is 14 amino acids long.

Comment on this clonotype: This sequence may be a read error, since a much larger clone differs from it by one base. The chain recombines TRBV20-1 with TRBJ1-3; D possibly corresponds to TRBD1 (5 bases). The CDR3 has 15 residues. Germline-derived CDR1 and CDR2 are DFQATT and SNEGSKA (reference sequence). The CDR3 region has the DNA TGCAATGCTAGAGCAGGGATCGGCTCTGGAAACACCATATATTTT. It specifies CNARAGIGSGNTIYF.

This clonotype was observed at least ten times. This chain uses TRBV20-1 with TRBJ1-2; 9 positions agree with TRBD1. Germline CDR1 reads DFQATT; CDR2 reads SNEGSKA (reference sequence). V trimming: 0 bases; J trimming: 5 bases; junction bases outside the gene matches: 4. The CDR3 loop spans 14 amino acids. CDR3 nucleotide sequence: TGCAGTGCTAGAGAGGACAGGGGAATTTATGGCTACACCTTC. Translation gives CSAREDRGIYGYTF.

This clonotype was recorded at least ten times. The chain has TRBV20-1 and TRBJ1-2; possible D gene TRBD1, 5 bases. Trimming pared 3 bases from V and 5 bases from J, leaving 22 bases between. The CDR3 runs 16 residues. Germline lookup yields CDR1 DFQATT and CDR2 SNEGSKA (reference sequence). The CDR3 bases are TGCAGTGCTAGGACGGCGGAGGGCCCCGAGGGGTATGGCTACACCTTC. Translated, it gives CSARTAEGPEGYGYTF.

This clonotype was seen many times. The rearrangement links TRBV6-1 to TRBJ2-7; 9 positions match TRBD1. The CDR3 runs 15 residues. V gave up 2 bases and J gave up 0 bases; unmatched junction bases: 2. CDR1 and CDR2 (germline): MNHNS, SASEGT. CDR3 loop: CASSEQGQGSYEQYF. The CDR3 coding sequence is TGTGCCAGCAGTGAACAGGGACAGGGCTCCTACGAGCAGTACTTC.

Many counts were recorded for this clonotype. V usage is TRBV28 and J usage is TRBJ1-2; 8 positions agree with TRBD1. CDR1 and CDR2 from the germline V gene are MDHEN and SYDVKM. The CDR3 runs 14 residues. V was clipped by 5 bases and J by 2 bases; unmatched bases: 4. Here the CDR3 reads CASSPWDRNYGYTF. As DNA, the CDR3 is TGTGCCAGCAGTCCCTGGGACAGGAACTATGGCTACACCTTC.

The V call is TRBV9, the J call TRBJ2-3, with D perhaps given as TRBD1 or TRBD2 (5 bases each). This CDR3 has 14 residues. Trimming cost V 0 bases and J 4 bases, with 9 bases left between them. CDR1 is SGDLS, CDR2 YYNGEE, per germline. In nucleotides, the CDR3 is TGTGCCAGCAGCGTAGGGGGGAGCGCAGATACGCAGTATTTT. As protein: CASSVGGSADTQYF.

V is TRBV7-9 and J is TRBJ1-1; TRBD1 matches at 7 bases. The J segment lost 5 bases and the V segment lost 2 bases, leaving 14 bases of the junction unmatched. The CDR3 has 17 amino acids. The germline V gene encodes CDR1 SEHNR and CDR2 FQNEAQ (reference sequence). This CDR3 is CASSLNRGSLSWTEAFF. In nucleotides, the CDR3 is TGTGCCAGCAGCTTAAACAGGGGATCCCTTAGCTGGACTGAAGCTTTCTTT. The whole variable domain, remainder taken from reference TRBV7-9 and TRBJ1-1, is DTGVSQNPRHKITKRGQNVTFRCDPISEHNRLYWYRQTLGQGPEFLTYFQNEAQLEKSRLLSDRFSAERPKGSFSTLEIQRTEQGDSAMYLCASSLNRGSLSWTEAFFGQGTRLTVV.

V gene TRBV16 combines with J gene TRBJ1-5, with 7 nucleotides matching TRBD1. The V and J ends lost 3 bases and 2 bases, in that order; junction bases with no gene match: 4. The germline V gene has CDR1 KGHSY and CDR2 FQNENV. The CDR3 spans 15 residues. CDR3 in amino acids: CASSHQGGGNQPQHF. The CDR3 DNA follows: TGTGCCAGCAGCCACCAGGGGGGGGGCAATCAGCCCCAGCATTTT.

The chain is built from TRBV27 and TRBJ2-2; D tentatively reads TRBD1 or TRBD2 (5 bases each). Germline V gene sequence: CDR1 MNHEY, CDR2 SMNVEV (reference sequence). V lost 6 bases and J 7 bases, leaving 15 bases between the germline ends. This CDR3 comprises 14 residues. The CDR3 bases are TGTGCCAGCAGCTTGGGGGAGTCTGGCGGGGAGCTGTTTTTT. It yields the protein CASSLGESGGELFF.

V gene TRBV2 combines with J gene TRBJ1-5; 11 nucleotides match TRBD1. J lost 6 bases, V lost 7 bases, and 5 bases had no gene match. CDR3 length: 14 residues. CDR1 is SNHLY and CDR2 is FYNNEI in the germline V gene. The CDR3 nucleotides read TGTGCCAGCACCAGGACAGGGGGCGGTCAGCCCCAGCATTTT. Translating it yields CASTRTGGGQPQHF.

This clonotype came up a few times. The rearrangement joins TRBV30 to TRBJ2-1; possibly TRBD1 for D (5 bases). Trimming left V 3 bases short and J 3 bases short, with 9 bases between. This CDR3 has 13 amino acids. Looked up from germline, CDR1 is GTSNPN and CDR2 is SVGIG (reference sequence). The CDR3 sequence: CAWRTAHYNEQFF. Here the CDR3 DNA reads TGTGCCTGGAGGACAGCACACTACAATGAGCAGTTCTTC.

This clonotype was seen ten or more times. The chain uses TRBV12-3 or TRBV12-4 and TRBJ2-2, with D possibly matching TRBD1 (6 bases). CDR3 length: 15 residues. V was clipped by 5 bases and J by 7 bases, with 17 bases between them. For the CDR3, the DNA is TGTGCCAGCAGTCTACAGGGATTGGGGATCGGGGAGCTGTTTTTT. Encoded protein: CASSLQGLGIGELFF.

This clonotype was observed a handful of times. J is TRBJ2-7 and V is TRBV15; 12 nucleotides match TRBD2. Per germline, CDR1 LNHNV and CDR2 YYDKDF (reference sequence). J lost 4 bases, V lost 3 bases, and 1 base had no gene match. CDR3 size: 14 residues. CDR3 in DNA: TGTGCCACCAGCAGGACTAGCGGGAGATACGAGCAGTACTTC. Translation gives CATSRTSGRYEQYF. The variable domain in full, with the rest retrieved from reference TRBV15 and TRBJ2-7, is DAMVIQNPRYQVTQFGKPVTLSCSQTLNHNVMYWYQQKSSQAPKLLFHYYDKDFNNEADTPDNFQSRRPNTSFCFLDIRSPGLGDTAMYLCATSRTSGRYEQYFGPGTRLTVT.

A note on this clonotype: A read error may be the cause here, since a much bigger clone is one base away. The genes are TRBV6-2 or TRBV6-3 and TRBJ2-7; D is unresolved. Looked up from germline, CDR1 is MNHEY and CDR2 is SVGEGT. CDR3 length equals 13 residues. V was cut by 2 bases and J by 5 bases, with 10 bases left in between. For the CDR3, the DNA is TGTGCCAGCAGTTACCTGTCGGGCGACGAGCAGTACTTC. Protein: CASSYLSGDEQYF.

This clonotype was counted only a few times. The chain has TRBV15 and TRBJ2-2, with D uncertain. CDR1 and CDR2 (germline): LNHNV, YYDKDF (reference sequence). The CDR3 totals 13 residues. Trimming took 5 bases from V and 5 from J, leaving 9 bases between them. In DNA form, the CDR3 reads TGTGCCACCAGCTTCAGTGATACCGGGGAGCTGTTTTTT. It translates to CATSFSDTGELFF.

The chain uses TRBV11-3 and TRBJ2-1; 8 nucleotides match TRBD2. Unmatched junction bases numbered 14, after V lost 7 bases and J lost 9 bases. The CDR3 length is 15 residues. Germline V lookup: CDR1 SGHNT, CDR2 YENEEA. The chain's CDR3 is CASMKRELLASEQFF. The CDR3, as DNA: TGTGCCAGCATGAAGCGGGAGCTCCTCGCCAGTGAGCAGTTCTTC.